The 26 T cell receptor beta chains in this list originate from one sample, sequenced in a study of glioma-infiltrating T cells after dendritic cell vaccination. Using immunoSEQ multiplex PCR, the repertoire was profiled, and TCRdb retains in-frame clones only, with some absent. Of 65,000 to 80,000 clones listed, 80% to 90% were seen once; the top ten hold 2% to 2.5%. The sample's time point: after dendritic cell vaccination, including at tumor progression/relapse. Sequenced here: blood, sampled after dendritic cell vaccination. These receptor sequences come from a human donor with glioblastoma.

Of note for this clone: The junction shows a germline mismatch at one end, possibly a read error. The chain employs TRBV7-6 and TRBJ2-7; the D gene is possibly TRBD2 (6 bases). Germline CDR1 is SGHVS and CDR2 is FNYEAQ. The CDR3 runs to 13 residues. The DNA for the CDR3 is TGTGCCAGCAGCCTGGGAGGTCACTACGGGCAGTACTTC. Encoded protein: CASSLGGHYGQYF. The full variable domain, with the rest looked up from reference TRBV7-6 and TRBJ2-7, is GAGVSQSPRYKVTKRGQDVALRCDPISGHVSLYWYRQALGQGPEFLTYFNYEAQQDKSGLPNDRFSAERPEGSISTLTIQRTEQRDSAMYRCASSLGGHYGQYFGPGTRLTVT.

The genes are TRBV5-1 and TRBJ2-7; 7 bases are shared with TRBD2. CDR3 size: 13 residues. Germline V gives CDR1 SGHRS, CDR2 YFSETQ. V dropped 1 base and J dropped 5; count of bases not matched to a gene: 3. The CDR3 region is CASSLREGNEQYF. The CDR3 bases are TGCGCCAGCAGCTTGAGGGAGGGGAACGAGCAGTACTTC.

J is TRBJ1-2 and V is TRBV4-3, with D maybe TRBD1 (6 bases). Deletions cut 0 bases from V and 1 base from J, with 15 bases between. Germline CDR1 LGHNA, CDR2 YSLEER. The CDR3 sequence is 17 residues long. In DNA form, the CDR3 reads TGCGCCAGCAGCCAAGACAGGGGCGAACTCCTTAACTATGGCTACACCTTC. Residues: CASSQDRGELLNYGYTF.

The rearrangement links TRBV7-9 to TRBJ2-7; D may be TRBD1 (5 bases). V shed 4 bases and J shed 0 bases, with 10 bases lying between them. The CDR3 runs 14 residues. The germline V gene encodes CDR1 SEHNR and CDR2 FQNEAQ (reference sequence). The CDR3 reads CASSSDRPSYEQYF. The CDR3 DNA follows: TGTGCCAGCAGCTCCGACAGACCCTCCTACGAGCAGTACTTC.

V and J are TRBV21-1 and TRBJ2-7; the table's D call, TRBD2, was not checked against the DNA. TRBV21-1 is a documented pseudogene. The CDR3 totals 15 residues. This CDR3 is CASVNGTPKSYEQYF. CDR3 coding DNA: TGTGCCAGTGTAAACGGGACTCCTAAATCCTACGAGCAGTACTTC.

This clone was seen more than once but under ten times. The chain has TRBV6-6 and TRBJ1-3, with D perhaps matching TRBD1 (6 bases). V lost 5 bases, J lost 0 bases, and 11 bases lay in between. The CDR3 totals 15 residues. Germline values: CDR1 MNHNY, CDR2 SVGAGI (reference sequence). As DNA, the CDR3 is TGTGCCAGCAGTACAGGGTGGAGCTCTGGAAACACCATATATTTT. Protein sequence: CASSTGWSSGNTIYF.

This chain links TRBV5-1 with TRBJ2-1, with 8 bases lining up with TRBD2. The V gene's germline CDR1 is SGHRS and CDR2 YFSETQ. V shed 2 bases, J shed 0 bases, and the junction held 1 base outside the gene matches. The CDR3 loop spans 15 amino acids. In nucleotides, the CDR3 is TGCGCCAGCAGCTTCAGCGGGAGCTCCTACAATGAGCAGTTCTTC. Protein product: CASSFSGSSYNEQFF.

The chain employs TRBV6-1 and TRBJ2-7; TRBD1 matches 9 bases. The trim removed 0 bases at V and 3 bases at J, leaving 6 bases unmatched. The CDR3 contains 16 residues. Germline-derived CDR1 and CDR2 are MNHNS and SASEGT. The CDR3 sequence is CASSEAGTGLVYEQYF. CDR3 DNA sequence: TGTGCCAGCAGTGAAGCCGGGACAGGGCTAGTCTACGAGCAGTACTTC.

The sample holds a few counts of this clone. The J gene is TRBJ2-7, the V gene TRBV27, with TRBD1 matching over 10 bases. V trimming: 9 bases; J trimming: 6 bases; junction bases outside the gene matches: 5. The CDR3 extends over 12 amino acids. Germline assignment: CDR1 MNHEY and CDR2 SMNVEV (reference sequence). The chain's CDR3 is CARGTGACEQYF. In nucleotides, the CDR3 is TGTGCCAGAGGGACAGGGGCCTGCGAGCAGTACTTC.

CDR3 bases: TGTGCCAGCAGGAACCTAGACGGAAATCAGCCCCAGCATTTT. Translated: CASRNLDGNQPQHF. The chain couples TRBV6-5 to TRBJ1-5; no clear D gene. This CDR3 comprises 14 residues. Trimming removed 6 bases from V and 4 bases from J, with 13 bases in between. CDR1 and CDR2 (germline): MNHEY, SVGAGI.

This sequence joins TRBV19 and TRBJ2-1; a possible D gene is TRBD2 (6 bases). V lost 7 bases and J 10 bases, leaving 17 bases between the germline ends. The CDR3 is 13 amino acids. Germline lookup yields CDR1 LNHDA and CDR2 SQIVND (reference sequence). The CDR3 DNA follows: TGTGCCAGTACCCAGCTGGACGGGGGAGAGCAGTTCTTC. It codes for CASTQLDGGEQFF.

The chain has TRBV27 and TRBJ1-2, with TRBD1 identical over 7 bases. Germline V gives CDR1 MNHEY, CDR2 SMNVEV (reference sequence). Losses at the gene ends were 2 bases for V and 8 bases for J; bases not matched to a gene: 5. This CDR3 region has 13 residues. The CDR3 DNA sequence: TGTGCCAGCAGTTTACAGGGGGTACGGGGCTACACCTTC. Translated, it gives CASSLQGVRGYTF.

The gene calls are TRBV29-1 and TRBJ2-5, with unresolved D. Germline lookup yields CDR1 SQVTM and CDR2 ANQGSEA. V was trimmed by 0 bases and J by 4 bases, leaving 6 bases between them. The CDR3 sequence is 12 residues long. The chain's CDR3 is CSVEDYRETQYF. The DNA of the CDR3 is TGCAGCGTTGAAGATTACAGAGAGACCCAGTACTTC.

V gene TRBV6-5 combines with J gene TRBJ2-2; no clear D. The CDR3 has 13 residues. CDR1 MNHEY and CDR2 SVGAGI come from the germline V gene. V shed 4 bases and J shed 7 bases, with 10 bases lying between them. CDR3 loop: CASSSPGRGELFF. The CDR3 DNA follows: TGTGCCAGCAGTTCCCCGGGTCGCGGGGAGCTGTTTTTT.

The V gene is TRBV6-5, the J gene TRBJ2-1; D gene unclear. The germline gives CDR1 MNHEY, CDR2 SVGAGI. This CDR3 region has 15 residues. Trimming stripped 6 bases from V and 0 bases from J, with 12 bases between. The CDR3 loop is CASSSIGFSYNEQFF. The CDR3 DNA reads as TGTGCCAGCAGCTCAATCGGGTTCTCCTACAATGAGCAGTTCTTC.

The chain combines TRBV27 with TRBJ1-1; no clear D gene. The length of the CDR3 is 15 residues. Per the germline V gene, CDR1 is MNHEY and CDR2 is SMNVEV (reference sequence). With 1 base removed from V and 0 bases from J, the gap between germline ends came to 9 bases. This CDR3 reads CASSLFGEMNTEAFF. The CDR3, as DNA: TGTGCCAGCAGTTTATTCGGGGAGATGAACACTGAAGCTTTCTTT.

The gene calls are TRBV4-1 and TRBJ2-7; 10 bases align to TRBD2. The ends lost 0 bases at V and 3 bases at J; junction bases unmatched: 14. The CDR3 has 19 residues. Germline assignment: CDR1 MGHRA and CDR2 YSYEKL. CDR3 nucleotide sequence: TGCGCCAGCAGCCAAGATCTGTCTTTGACTAGCGGGTTTCACTACGAGCAGTACTTC. Amino acid sequence: CASSQDLSLTSGFHYEQYF.

This clone was picked up one time. This rearrangement joins TRBV19 to TRBJ1-2; TRBD1 matches at 7 bases. Germline loops: CDR1 LNHDA, CDR2 SQIVND (reference sequence). Germline trimming cut 1 base from V and 8 bases from J; bases unmatched to any gene: 13. This CDR3 has 16 amino acids. CDR3 sequence reads: CASSIVPVTGRHGYTF. CDR3 in DNA: TGTGCCAGTAGTATAGTTCCCGTGACAGGGAGGCACGGCTACACCTTC. Complete variable domain (other parts from reference TRBV19 and TRBJ1-2): DGGITQSPKYLFRKEGQNVTLSCEQNLNHDAMYWYRQDPGQGLRLIYYSQIVNDFQKGDIAEGYSVSREKKESFPLTVTSAQKNPTAFYLCASSIVPVTGRHGYTFGSGTRLTVV.

The J gene is TRBJ1-3, the V gene TRBV2; 7 bases fit TRBD1. The CDR3 runs to 15 residues. The V segment lost 5 bases and the J segment 4 bases; nucleotides outside the gene matches: 8. The V gene's germline CDR1 is SNHLY and CDR2 FYNNEI. The CDR3 sequence is CASSLERGQGNTIYF. In DNA form, the CDR3 reads TGTGCCAGCAGTCTCGAAAGGGGGCAAGGAAACACCATATATTTT. Full variable domain (outside the CDR3, taken from reference TRBV2 and TRBJ1-3): EPEVTQTPSHQVTQMGQEVILRCVPISNHLYFYWYRQILGQKVEFLVSFYNNEISEKSEIFDDQFSVERPDGSNFTLKIRSTKLEDSAMYFCASSLERGQGNTIYFGEGSWLTVV.

The V call is TRBV5-1, the J call TRBJ2-3; 7 bases agree with TRBD1. V dropped 3 bases and J dropped 11; count of bases not matched to a gene: 9. The CDR3 runs to 13 residues. CDR1 is SGHRS and CDR2 is YFSETQ in the germline V gene. The CDR3 is CASSWDSPVGQYF. In DNA, the CDR3 is TGCGCCAGCAGCTGGGACAGCCCCGTCGGGCAGTATTTT.

The CDR3 is CAWRTVAKNIQYF. In DNA form, the CDR3 reads TGTGCCTGGAGAACGGTCGCCAAAAACATTCAGTACTTC. V and J are TRBV30 and TRBJ2-4; the D is unclear. CDR1 and CDR2 (germline): GTSNPN, SVGIG (reference sequence). The CDR3 covers 13 residues. The germline V and J ends were trimmed by 3 bases and 1 base, with 7 bases remaining between them.

The V and J genes are TRBV5-1 and TRBJ2-3, with 15 nucleotides matching TRBD2. The CDR3 is 17 amino acids. The J segment lost 2 bases and the V segment lost 4 bases, leaving 5 bases of the junction unmatched. Germline V CDR1 and CDR2: SGHRS, YFSETQ. CDR3 region: CASSTGLAGGFTDTQYF. The CDR3 nucleotides are TGCGCCAGCAGCACGGGACTAGCGGGGGGATTCACAGATACGCAGTATTTT.

This clone was found once. The chain recombines TRBV5-1 with TRBJ2-5, with 9 bases that match TRBD1. Germline lookup yields CDR1 SGHRS and CDR2 YFSETQ. The J segment lost 5 bases and the V segment lost 4 bases, leaving 12 bases of the junction unmatched. This CDR3 comprises 16 residues. CDR3 coding DNA: TGCGCCAGCAGCGGAGGATCCGGGACAGGGAAGGAGACCCAGTACTTC. Its protein product is CASSGGSGTGKETQYF. Using reference TRBV5-1 and TRBJ2-5 for the parts outside the CDR3, the full variable domain is KAGVTQTPRYLIKTRGQQVTLSCSPISGHRSVSWYQQTPGQGLQFLFEYFSETQRNKGNFPGRFSGRQFSNSRSEMNVSTLELGDSALYLCASSGGSGTGKETQYFGPGTRLLVL.

This clone was seen only a few times. This rearrangement joins TRBV6-6 to TRBJ1-2; the D is unclear. Germline V lookup: CDR1 MNHNY, CDR2 SVGAGI (reference sequence). The V end lost 5 bases, the J end lost 7 bases, and 11 bases lay between the germline ends. The CDR3 extends over 12 amino acids. The chain's CDR3 is CASSLKRSGYTF. In nucleotides, the CDR3 is TGTGCCAGCAGTCTGAAACGGAGTGGCTACACCTTC.

The chain recombines TRBV7-9 with TRBJ1-2; D may be TRBD1 (6 bases). The ends were cut back, 5 bases at V and 8 bases at J, with 15 bases in the middle. CDR3 length: 13 residues. CDR1 and CDR2 from the germline V gene are SEHNR and FQNEAQ (reference sequence). CDR3 loop: CASSPWTEGGYTF. The DNA for the CDR3 is TGTGCCAGCAGCCCGTGGACAGAGGGAGGCTACACCTTC.

CDR3 loop: CASSIGASGQETQYF. The CDR3, as DNA: TGTGCCAGTAGTATTGGGGCTAGCGGGCAAGAGACCCAGTACTTC. The genes are TRBV19 and TRBJ2-5; 8 nucleotides agree with TRBD2. Per the germline V gene, CDR1 is LNHDA and CDR2 is SQIVND (reference sequence). V shed 3 bases and J 2 bases; nucleotides not matched to a gene: 5. This CDR3 contains 15 residues.